The present TCR beta chain was sequenced within a study of beta chain features in type 1 diabetes. About 100 mL of blood, on average, came from one heparinised draw per donor. Sorting of CD4+ naive, central memory, regulatory and stem cell-like memory cells was performed via CD45RO/CCR7/CD25/CD127/CD95/CD27. Trimming left V 1 base short and J 0 bases short, with 14 bases between. Germline assignment: CDR1 SGHAT and CDR2 FQNNGV. The CDR3 is made up of 17 amino acids. General observations from the study: TCRB CDR3 length was moderately but significantly reduced in all four CD4+ subsets of Type 1 diabetes patients. cDNA sequencing could over-represent cells with high TCR expression. A definitive answer on HLA type influencing TCRB rearrangement was not reached here.

As concerns this clone: Its antigen is still unknown.

Expressed TCRB transcripts were sequenced because the isolated RNA had all been reverse transcribed beforehand. The repertoire was sequenced with immunoSEQ multiplex PCR; TCRdb's copy has only in-frame clones and lacks some. The sample carries hundreds of thousands of clones, over 10% recorded once. The source material was naive CD4+ T cells from blood. V usage is TRBV11-2 and J usage is TRBJ2-3; D is uncertain. The TCR originated in a man between 18 and 35 years old with type 1 diabetes. Written as DNA, the CDR3 is TGTGCCAGCAGCTTAGCGCCAGGCCCCTATAGCACAGATACGCAGTATTTT. Protein product: CASSLAPGPYSTDTQYF. Together with reference TRBV11-2 and TRBJ2-3, the CDR3 gives the full variable domain: EAGVAQSPRYKIIEKRQSVAFWCNPISGHATLYWYQQILGQGPKLLIQFQNNGVVDDSQLPKDRFSAERLKGVDSTLKIQPAKLEDSAVYLCASSLAPGPYSTDTQYFGPGTRLTVL.